These 21 T cell receptor beta chains share one sample of origin, sequenced in a study of blood T cells in healthy people across ages. For the second PCR, which ran for about 6 to 11 cycles, a sample-barcoded 5' primer and a J-beta primer mix were used. One entry per CDR3 protein results from TCRdb running MiXCR on the 5' RACE reads. The table includes approximately 780,000 distinct CDR3 sequences, about a quarter detected once. This sample also appeared in a second study, on T cells of mothers and their children.

Sequenced material: blood. Receptors were obtained from a boy aged 5-17 years in good health.

The V and J genes are TRBV15 and TRBJ2-5; 7 bases align to TRBD1. Near its end, the DNA agrees better with TRBJ2-1, so the J call may be wrong. CDR1 LNHNV and CDR2 YYDKDF come from the germline V gene (reference sequence). The CDR3 totals 15 residues. The CDR3 DNA follows: TGTGCCACCAGCACGGGACAGTCGCCCAGGAATGAGCAGTTCTTC. This codes for CATSTGQSPRNEQFF.

The chain joins TRBV6-2 or TRBV6-3 to TRBJ2-7, with 11 bases fitting TRBD2. Germline CDR1 is MNHEY and CDR2 is SVGEGT. Losses at the gene ends were 6 bases for V and 4 bases for J; bases not matched to a gene: 8. CDR3 length equals 15 residues. DNA of the CDR3: TGTGCCAGCAGGGGACTAGCGGATAACTCGTACGAGCAGTACTTC. Protein product: CASRGLADNSYEQYF.

The chain employs TRBV3-1 and TRBJ2-1; 14 bases align to TRBD2. Looked up from germline, CDR1 is LGHDT and CDR2 is YNNKEL (reference sequence). Unmatched junction bases numbered 4, after V lost 1 base and J lost 5 bases. The CDR3 covers 17 residues. The CDR3: CASSQGLAGGLNNEQFF. The DNA for the CDR3 is TGTGCCAGCAGCCAAGGACTAGCGGGGGGGTTGAACAATGAGCAGTTCTTC.

This clonotype was recorded a few times. This rearrangement joins TRBV6-5 to TRBJ2-5; D might be TRBD2 (7 bases). The CDR3 runs to 12 residues. The V gene's germline CDR1 is MNHEY and CDR2 SVGAGI. The V gene lost 8 bases and the J gene lost 5 bases, with 12 bases spanning the gap. CDR3 sequence reads: CASAGAAETQYF. In DNA, the CDR3 is TGTGCCAGCGCGGGGGCCGCGGAGACCCAGTACTTC.

The chain employs TRBV12-3 or TRBV12-4 and TRBJ2-3; no firm D call. V was cut by 3 bases and J by 0 bases, with 10 bases left in between. The CDR3 spans 15 residues. The CDR3 protein is CASSFGSASTDTQYF. As DNA, the CDR3 is TGTGCCAGCAGTTTCGGCAGTGCTAGCACAGATACGCAGTATTTT.

As for this clonotype: Relative to the germline gene, one junction end is altered; a read error may explain this. The chain carries TRBV19 and TRBJ2-1; possibly TRBD2 for D (6 bases). The J call may be incorrect, as the DNA end agrees better with TRBJ2-7. The germline gives CDR1 LNHDA, CDR2 SQIVND (reference sequence). This CDR3 spans 14 amino acids. The CDR3 bases are TGTACCAGTAGTATACAGGAGGGGCCCTACGAGCAGTACTTC. Translated, it gives CTSSIQEGPYEQYF.

This rearrangement joins TRBV5-1 to TRBJ2-1; perhaps TRBD2 as D (6 bases). Trimming shortened V by 3 bases and J by 2 bases, and 18 bases separated the two germline ends. Germline loops: CDR1 SGHRS, CDR2 YFSETQ. This CDR3 contains 17 residues. CDR3 protein: CASSSGTTSPTYNEQFF. The CDR3, as DNA: TGCGCCAGCAGCTCAGGAACGACTAGTCCCACCTACAATGAGCAGTTCTTC.

This chain uses TRBV12-3 or TRBV12-4 with TRBJ2-5; D perhaps matches TRBD1 (5 bases). Trimming removed 5 bases from V and 7 bases from J, with 17 bases in between. The CDR3 covers 14 residues. The CDR3, as DNA: TGTGCCAGCAGTCTGGGCAGGGCCTATGCGACCCAGTACTTC. It encodes CASSLGRAYATQYF.

This chain uses TRBV18 with TRBJ1-1, with unresolved D. The CDR3 contains 12 residues. V lost 1 base, J lost 8 bases, and 8 bases lay in between. CDR1 is KGHSH and CDR2 is LQKENI in the germline V gene. The CDR3 is CASSPQAVEAFF. The CDR3 bases are TGTGCCAGCTCACCACAGGCAGTCGAAGCTTTCTTT.

CDR3 sequence: CASSPTGGHQPQHF. CDR3 coding DNA: TGTGCCAGCAGCCCGACAGGTGGGCATCAGCCCCAGCATTTT. The chain has TRBV6-5 and TRBJ1-5; D might be TRBD1 (6 bases). Germline lookup yields CDR1 MNHEY and CDR2 SVGAGI. The CDR3 extends over 14 amino acids. The ends were cut back, 6 bases at V and 5 bases at J, with 14 bases in the middle.

This clonotype was seen only a few times. The CDR3, as DNA: TGCAGTGCTAACAGGGGCACCGGGGAGCTGTTTTTT. Protein: CSANRGTGELFF. V and J are TRBV20-1 and TRBJ2-2, with 7 bases aligning to TRBD1. The germline gives CDR1 DFQATT, CDR2 SNEGSKA (reference sequence). Germline trimming cut 4 bases from V and 4 bases from J; bases unmatched to any gene: 0. The CDR3 runs 12 residues.

The chain employs TRBV27 and TRBJ2-3; 13 bases are shared with TRBD2. Per germline, CDR1 MNHEY and CDR2 SMNVEV (reference sequence). V gave up 2 bases and J gave up 2 bases; unmatched junction bases: 4. The CDR3 has 17 residues. The CDR3 sequence: CASSLLGTSGVTDTQYF. The CDR3, as DNA: TGTGCCAGCAGTTTACTGGGGACTAGCGGGGTCACAGATACGCAGTATTTT.

This clonotype was seen a handful of times. The chain has TRBV6-6 and TRBJ1-2, with D possibly matching TRBD1 (6 bases). The CDR3 consists of 13 residues. Germline V gene data show CDR1 as MNHNY and CDR2 as SVGAGI (reference sequence). The V end lost 10 bases, the J end lost 2 bases, and 14 bases lay between the germline ends. Written as DNA, the CDR3 is TGTGCCACCGAGACAGGTGGAAACTATGGCTACACCTTC. Its translation: CATETGGNYGYTF.

The chain uses TRBV20-1 and TRBJ2-5; either TRBD1 or TRBD2 may supply D (5 bases each). The CDR3 extends over 15 amino acids. CDR1 and CDR2 from the germline V gene are DFQATT and SNEGSKA (reference sequence). The V end lost 6 bases, the J end lost 5 bases, and 22 bases lay between the germline ends. In nucleotides, the CDR3 is TGCAGTGCACCTAAATGGGACCCTGAAGAGGAGACCCAGTACTTC. Translated: CSAPKWDPEEETQYF.

This clonotype was found once. One end of the junction is discordant with germline, which a read error may explain. V and J are TRBV7-2 and TRBJ2-5; maybe TRBD1 (5 bases). The DNA end is a closer match to TRBJ2-7, so the J assignment may be wrong. The CDR3 has 17 residues. Germline CDR1 SGHTA, CDR2 FQGNSA. CDR3 coding DNA: TGTGCCACCAGCTCTTTAGCCCTACAGGTTGGGCCCTACGAGCAGTACTTC. This encodes CATSSLALQVGPYEQYF.

This clonotype was seen more than once but under ten times. Mismatch with germline at one junction end may stem from a read error. V gene TRBV3-1 combines with J gene TRBJ2-1, with TRBD2 matching 8 bases. Germline assignment: CDR1 LGHDT and CDR2 YNNKEL (reference sequence). The CDR3 loop spans 16 amino acids. Here the CDR3 DNA reads TGTGCCAGCAGCCTTCTGAAAATAGCGGGGACGGTTGAGCAGCTCTTC. Amino acid sequence: CASSLLKIAGTVEQLF.

This clonotype was seen a handful of times. This chain's CDR3 is CASRWGGFYEQYF. CDR3 bases: TGTGCCAGCCGGTGGGGGGGCTTCTACGAGCAGTACTTC. The J gene is TRBJ2-1, the V gene TRBV12-3 or TRBV12-4; D possibly corresponds to TRBD2 (7 bases). The DNA end favors TRBJ2-7, so the J call may be wrong. The length of the CDR3 is 13 residues.

The chain links TRBV29-1 to TRBJ1-2; D not resolved. V shed 3 bases and J shed 1 base, with 6 bases lying between them. The CDR3 extends over 12 amino acids. The germline CDR1 and CDR2 sequences are SQVTM and ANQGSEA. The CDR3 reads CSVEGNNYGYTF. As DNA, the CDR3 is TGCAGCGTTGAGGGAAATAACTATGGCTACACCTTC. The entire variable domain, with the rest obtained from reference TRBV29-1 and TRBJ1-2, is as follows: SAVISQKPSRDICQRGTSLTIQCQVDSQVTMMFWYRQQPGQSLTLIATANQGSEATYESGFVIDKFPISRPNLTFSTLTVSNMSPEDSSIYLCSVEGNNYGYTFGSGTRLTVV.

This clonotype has a handful of counts. V gene TRBV9 combines with J gene TRBJ2-5; D is ambiguous. The germline CDR1 and CDR2 sequences are SGDLS and YYNGEE. Trimming removed 3 bases from V and 5 bases from J, with 11 bases in between. The CDR3 consists of 13 residues. Here the CDR3 reads CASSALHGETQYF. The CDR3 DNA reads TGTGCCAGCAGCGCCTTACACGGGGAGACCCAGTACTTC.

This chain connects TRBV2 to TRBJ2-1, with D tentatively TRBD2 (5 bases). Germline V gene data show CDR1 as SNHLY and CDR2 as FYNNEI. The CDR3 contains 15 residues. V was pared by 6 bases and J by 1 base, with 13 bases between. CDR3 residues: CASSLASRSYNEQFF. In DNA, the CDR3 is TGTGCCAGCAGCTTAGCGTCCCGATCCTACAATGAGCAGTTCTTC.

This clonotype was seen more than once but under ten times. The gene calls are TRBV25-1 and TRBJ1-2; D is ambiguous. Trimming removed 1 base at V and 2 bases at J, with 8 bases between. The CDR3 spans 14 residues. Germline V CDR1 and CDR2: MGHDK, SYGVNS. For the CDR3, the DNA is TGTGCCAGCAGTGAATCATGGGGAAACTATGGCTACACCTTC. As protein: CASSESWGNYGYTF.